The clone carrying this T cell receptor (beta chain) occurred many times. Its antigen is still unknown. This sample is part of a study of Graves' ophthalmopathy and Graves' hyperthyroidism. This CDR3 spans 14 amino acids. Losses at the gene ends were 4 bases for V and 1 base for J; bases not matched to a gene: 5. Germline V gene sequence: CDR1 SGDLS, CDR2 YYNGEE. Study-wide findings and caveats: Detected in blood as well were most expanded thyroid clonotypes with frequency above 0.001.

Amplification from RNA transcripts yielded the TCR beta CDR3 regions. After a first-round RT-PCR with HTBI primers, a second-round multiplex PCR was run. MiXCR, applied by TCRdb to the multiplex PCR reads, yields one record per CDR3 protein. The table shows hundreds of thousands of distinct CDR3 sequences, with around 20% occurring only once. Source material: peripheral blood. This rearrangement joins TRBV9 to TRBJ2-7, with 7 bases matching TRBD2. This receptor was obtained from a young woman with stable Graves' hyperthyroidism. The CDR3 here is CASSPAGVSYEQYF. The CDR3 DNA is TGTGCCAGCAGCCCTGCGGGAGTGTCCTACGAGCAGTACTTC.